This T cell receptor (beta chain) was retrieved from a study of cytomegalovirus exposure and HLA in healthy donors. General study findings and limits: Serostatus for CMV was the only available immune exposure information. Some V segments (TRBV6-2 and TRBV6-3 among them) were excluded as indistinguishable. Evidence from a later analysis indicated that most CMV-associated TCR beta chains looked HLA-restricted. Most TCR sequences were rare, but some public TCRs occurred in many donors.

In the case of this clone: No antigen is known for it.

PCR employed 60 Vbeta and 13 Jbeta primers. Here immunoSEQ multiplex PCR was the method, and the copy in TCRdb shows in-frame clones only, minus some. Of 150,000 to 190,000 clones in the sample, around 72% were seen once. This CDR3 has 13 residues. Trimming left V 4 bases short and J 4 bases short, with 11 bases between. The germline V gene encodes CDR1 SGDLS and CDR2 YYNGEE. This clonotype was obtained from a young man in good health and CMV-seronegative. This chain connects TRBV9 to TRBJ1-2; no definite D call. Sequences were obtained from PBMCs. CDR3 sequence: CASSPGDPYGYTF. The CDR3 DNA follows: TGTGCCAGCAGCCCCGGGGATCCCTATGGCTACACCTTC.